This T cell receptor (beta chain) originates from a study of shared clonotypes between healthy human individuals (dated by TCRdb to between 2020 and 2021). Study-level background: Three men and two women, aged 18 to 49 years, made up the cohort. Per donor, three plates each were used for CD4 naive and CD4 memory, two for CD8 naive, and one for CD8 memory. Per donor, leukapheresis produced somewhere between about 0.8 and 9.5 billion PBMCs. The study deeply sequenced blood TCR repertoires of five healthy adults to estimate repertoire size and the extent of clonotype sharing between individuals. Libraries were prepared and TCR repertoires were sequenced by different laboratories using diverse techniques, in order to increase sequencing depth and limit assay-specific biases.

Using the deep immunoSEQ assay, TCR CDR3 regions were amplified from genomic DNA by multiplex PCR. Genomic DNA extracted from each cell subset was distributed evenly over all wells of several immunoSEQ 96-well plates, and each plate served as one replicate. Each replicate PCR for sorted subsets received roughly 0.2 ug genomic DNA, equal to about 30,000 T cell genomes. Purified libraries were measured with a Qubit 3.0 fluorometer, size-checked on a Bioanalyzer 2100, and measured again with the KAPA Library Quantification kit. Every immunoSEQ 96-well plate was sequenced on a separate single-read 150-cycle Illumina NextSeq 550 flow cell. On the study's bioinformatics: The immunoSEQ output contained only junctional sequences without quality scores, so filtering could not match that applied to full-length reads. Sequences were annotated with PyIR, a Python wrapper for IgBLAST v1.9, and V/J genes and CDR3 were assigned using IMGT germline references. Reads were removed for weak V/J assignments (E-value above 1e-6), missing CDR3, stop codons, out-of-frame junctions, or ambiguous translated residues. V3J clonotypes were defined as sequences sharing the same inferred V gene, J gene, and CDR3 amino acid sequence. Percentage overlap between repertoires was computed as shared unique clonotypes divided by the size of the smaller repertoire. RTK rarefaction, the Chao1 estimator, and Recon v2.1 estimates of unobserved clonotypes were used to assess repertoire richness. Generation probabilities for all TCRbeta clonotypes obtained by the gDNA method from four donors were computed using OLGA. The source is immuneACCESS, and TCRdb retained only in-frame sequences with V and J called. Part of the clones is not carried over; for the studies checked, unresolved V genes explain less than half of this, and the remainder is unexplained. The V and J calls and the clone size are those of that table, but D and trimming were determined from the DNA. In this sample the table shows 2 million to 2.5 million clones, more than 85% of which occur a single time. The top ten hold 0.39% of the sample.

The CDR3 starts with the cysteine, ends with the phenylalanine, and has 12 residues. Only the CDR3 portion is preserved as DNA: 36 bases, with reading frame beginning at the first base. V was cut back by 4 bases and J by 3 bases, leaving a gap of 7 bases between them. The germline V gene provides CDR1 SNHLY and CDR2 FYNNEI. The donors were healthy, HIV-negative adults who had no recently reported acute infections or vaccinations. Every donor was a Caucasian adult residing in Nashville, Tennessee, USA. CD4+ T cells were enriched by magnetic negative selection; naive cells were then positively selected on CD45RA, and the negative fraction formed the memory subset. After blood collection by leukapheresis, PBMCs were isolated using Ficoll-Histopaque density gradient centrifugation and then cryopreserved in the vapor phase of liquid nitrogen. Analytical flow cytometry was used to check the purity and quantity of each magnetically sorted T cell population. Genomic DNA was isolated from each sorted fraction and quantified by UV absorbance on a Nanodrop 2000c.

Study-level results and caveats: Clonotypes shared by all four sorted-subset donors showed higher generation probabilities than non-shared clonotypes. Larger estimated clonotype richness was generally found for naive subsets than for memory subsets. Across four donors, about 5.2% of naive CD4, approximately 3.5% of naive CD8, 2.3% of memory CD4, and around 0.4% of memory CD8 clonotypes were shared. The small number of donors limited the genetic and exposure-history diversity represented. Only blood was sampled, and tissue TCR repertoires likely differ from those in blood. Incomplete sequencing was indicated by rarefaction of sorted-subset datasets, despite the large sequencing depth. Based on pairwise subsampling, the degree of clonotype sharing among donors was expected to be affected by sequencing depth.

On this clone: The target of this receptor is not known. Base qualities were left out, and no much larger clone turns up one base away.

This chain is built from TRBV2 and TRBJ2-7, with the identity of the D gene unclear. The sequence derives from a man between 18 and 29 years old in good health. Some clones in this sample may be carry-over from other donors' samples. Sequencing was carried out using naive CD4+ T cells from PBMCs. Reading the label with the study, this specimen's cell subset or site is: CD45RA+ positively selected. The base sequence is TGTGCCAGCAGTGTCGGCCTCTACGAGCAGTACTTC. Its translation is CASSVGLYEQYF.